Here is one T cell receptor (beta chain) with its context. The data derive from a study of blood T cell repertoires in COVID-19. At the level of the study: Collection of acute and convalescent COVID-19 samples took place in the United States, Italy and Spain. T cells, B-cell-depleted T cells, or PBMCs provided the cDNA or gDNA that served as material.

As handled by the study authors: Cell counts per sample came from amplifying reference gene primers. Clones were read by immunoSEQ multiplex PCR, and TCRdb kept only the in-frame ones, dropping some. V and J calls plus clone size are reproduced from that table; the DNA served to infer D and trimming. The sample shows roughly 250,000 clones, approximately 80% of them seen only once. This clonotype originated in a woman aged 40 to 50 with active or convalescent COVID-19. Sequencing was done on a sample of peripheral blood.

Here the CDR3 reads CASSLRRLDEQYF. CDR3 coding DNA: TGTGCCAGCAGTTTACGCAGGCTTGACGAGCAGTACTTC. J is TRBJ2-7 and V is TRBV27; D uncertain. This CDR3 spans 13 amino acids. Trimming removed 2 bases at V and 5 bases at J, with 10 bases between. CDR1 is MNHEY and CDR2 is SMNVEV in the germline V gene (reference sequence).